These 2 T cell receptor beta chains came from one sample sequenced in a study of siplizumab effects on memory and regulatory T cells. Sequencing was performed with immunoSEQ multiplex PCR; in TCRdb, only in-frame clones are kept and a portion is missing. The sample includes 110,000 or so clones, under 95% of them seen just once. Material for sequencing was CD4+ T cells sorted from blood. These receptors all come from a human donor in good health.

V is TRBV18 and J is TRBJ1-5, with D perhaps TRBD1 (5 bases). Germline V gene sequence: CDR1 KGHSH, CDR2 LQKENI. CDR3 length: 16 amino acids. The V gene lost 3 bases and the J gene lost 0 bases, with 12 bases spanning the gap. CDR3: CASSPTWGTSNQPQHF. The DNA for the CDR3 is TGTGCCAGCTCACCTACCTGGGGGACTAGCAATCAGCCCCAGCATTTT.

This chain connects TRBV5-1 to TRBJ2-3, with D possibly matching TRBD2 (7 bases). The V gene's germline CDR1 is SGHRS and CDR2 YFSETQ. V lost 8 bases, J lost 3 bases, and 10 bases lay in between. This CDR3 has 12 amino acids. The CDR3 protein is CASKGGTDTQYF. CDR3 DNA sequence: TGCGCCAGTAAGGGGGGGACAGATACGCAGTATTTT.